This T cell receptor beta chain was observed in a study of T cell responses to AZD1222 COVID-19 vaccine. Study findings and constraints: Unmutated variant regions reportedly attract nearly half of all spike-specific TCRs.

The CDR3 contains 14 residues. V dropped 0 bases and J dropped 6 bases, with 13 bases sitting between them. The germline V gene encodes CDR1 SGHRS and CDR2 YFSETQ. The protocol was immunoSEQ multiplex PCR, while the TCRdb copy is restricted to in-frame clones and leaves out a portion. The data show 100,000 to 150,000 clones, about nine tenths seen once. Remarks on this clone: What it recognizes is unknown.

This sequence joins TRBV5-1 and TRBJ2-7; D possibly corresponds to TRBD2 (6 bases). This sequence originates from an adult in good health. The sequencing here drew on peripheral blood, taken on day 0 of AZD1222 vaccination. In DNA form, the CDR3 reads TGCGCCAGCAGCTTGGATTGGGGGGTCAGCGAGCAGTACTTC. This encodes CASSLDWGVSEQYF.